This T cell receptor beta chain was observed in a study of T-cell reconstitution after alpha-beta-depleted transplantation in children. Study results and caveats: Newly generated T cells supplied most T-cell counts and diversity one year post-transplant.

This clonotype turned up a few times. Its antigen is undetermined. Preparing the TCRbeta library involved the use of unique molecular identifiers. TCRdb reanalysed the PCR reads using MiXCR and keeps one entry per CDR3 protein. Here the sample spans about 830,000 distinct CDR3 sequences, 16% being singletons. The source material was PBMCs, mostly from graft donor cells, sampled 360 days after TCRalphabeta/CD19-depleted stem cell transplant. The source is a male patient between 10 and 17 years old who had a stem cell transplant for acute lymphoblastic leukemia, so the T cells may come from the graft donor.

CDR3 protein: CSAPRRVGPPSSEQYF. Written as DNA, the CDR3 is TGCAGTGCTCCCCGGCGCGTGGGTCCTCCGTCGAGCGAGCAGTACTTC. V and J are TRBV20-1 and TRBJ2-7; D not certain. CDR3 length: 16 amino acids. Trimming took off 5 bases at V and 6 bases at J, with 26 bases between the two ends. Germline V gene lookup returns CDR1 DFQATT and CDR2 SNEGSKA (reference sequence).